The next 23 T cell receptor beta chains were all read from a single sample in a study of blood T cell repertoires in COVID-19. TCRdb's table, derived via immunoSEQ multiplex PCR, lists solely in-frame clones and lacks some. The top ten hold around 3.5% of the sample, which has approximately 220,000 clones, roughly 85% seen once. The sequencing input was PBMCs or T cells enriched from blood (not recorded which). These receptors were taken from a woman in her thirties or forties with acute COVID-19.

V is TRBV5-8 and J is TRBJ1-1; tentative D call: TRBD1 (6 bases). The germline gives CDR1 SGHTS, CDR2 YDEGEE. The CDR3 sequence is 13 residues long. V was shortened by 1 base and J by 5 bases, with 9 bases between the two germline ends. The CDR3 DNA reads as TGTGCCAGCAGCTTGTACACAGGGACTGAAGCTTTCTTT. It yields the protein CASSLYTGTEAFF.

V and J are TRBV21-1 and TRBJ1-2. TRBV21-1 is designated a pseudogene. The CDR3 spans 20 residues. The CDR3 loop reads CASSKVRKIAPPGRVVVYTF. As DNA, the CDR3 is TGTGCCAGCAGCAAAGTGCGCAAAATCGCCCCCCCAGGGAGGGTTGTTGTCTACACCTTC.

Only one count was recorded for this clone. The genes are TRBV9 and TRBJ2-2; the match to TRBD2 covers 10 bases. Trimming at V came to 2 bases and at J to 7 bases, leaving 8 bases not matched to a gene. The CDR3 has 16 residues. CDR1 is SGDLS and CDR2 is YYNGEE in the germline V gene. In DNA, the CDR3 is TGTGCCAGCAGCGTCCAGCGGGGGGGCCTCGGCGGGGAGCTGTTTTTT. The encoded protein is CASSVQRGGLGGELFF.

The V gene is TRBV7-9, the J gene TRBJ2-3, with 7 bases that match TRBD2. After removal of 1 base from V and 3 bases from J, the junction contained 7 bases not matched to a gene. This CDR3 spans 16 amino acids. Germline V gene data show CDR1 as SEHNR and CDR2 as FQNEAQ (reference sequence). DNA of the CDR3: TGTGCCAGCAGCTTAGGTAAACTAGCGCGAACAGATACGCAGTATTTT. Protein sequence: CASSLGKLARTDTQYF.

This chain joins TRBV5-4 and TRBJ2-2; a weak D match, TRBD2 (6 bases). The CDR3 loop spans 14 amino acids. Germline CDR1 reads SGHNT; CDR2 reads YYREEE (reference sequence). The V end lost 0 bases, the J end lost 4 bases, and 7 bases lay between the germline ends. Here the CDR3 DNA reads TGTGCCAGCAGCTTGGGGGGAGGCACCGGGGAGCTGTTTTTT. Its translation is CASSLGGGTGELFF.

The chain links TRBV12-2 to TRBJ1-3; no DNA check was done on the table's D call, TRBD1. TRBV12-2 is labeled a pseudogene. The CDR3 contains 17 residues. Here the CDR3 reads CASRQPPSTGAGNTIYF. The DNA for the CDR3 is TGTGCAAGTCGCCAGCCCCCCTCAACAGGGGCTGGAAACACCATATATTTT.

The CDR3 here is CASSEANEQFF. DNA of the CDR3: TGTGCCAGCAGTGAGGCCAATGAGCAGTTCTTC. V usage is TRBV6-1 and J usage is TRBJ2-1; D call uncertain. V dropped 3 bases and J dropped 6 bases, with 3 bases sitting between them. Germline V CDR1 and CDR2: MNHNS, SASEGT. CDR3 length: 11 amino acids.

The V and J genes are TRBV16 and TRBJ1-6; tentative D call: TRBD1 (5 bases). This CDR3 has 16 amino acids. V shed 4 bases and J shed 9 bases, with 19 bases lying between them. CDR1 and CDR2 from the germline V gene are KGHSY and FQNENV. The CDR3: CASSPVDTGSGSPLHF. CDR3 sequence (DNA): TGTGCCAGCAGCCCGGTGGACACCGGGAGTGGTTCACCCCTCCACTTT.

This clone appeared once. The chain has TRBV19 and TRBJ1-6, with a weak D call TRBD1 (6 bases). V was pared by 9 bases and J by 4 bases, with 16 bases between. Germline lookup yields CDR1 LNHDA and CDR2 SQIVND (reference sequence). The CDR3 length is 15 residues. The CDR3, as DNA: TGTGCCAGCGCCTCCGGGACACTTTATAATTCACCCCTCCACTTT. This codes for CASASGTLYNSPLHF.

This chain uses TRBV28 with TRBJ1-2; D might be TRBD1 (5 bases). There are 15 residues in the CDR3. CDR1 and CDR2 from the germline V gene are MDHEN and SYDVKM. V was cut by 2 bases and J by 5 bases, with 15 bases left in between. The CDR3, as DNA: TGTGCCAGCAGTTTAGAGAGGAGAAGGGGTTATGGCTACACCTTC. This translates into CASSLERRRGYGYTF.

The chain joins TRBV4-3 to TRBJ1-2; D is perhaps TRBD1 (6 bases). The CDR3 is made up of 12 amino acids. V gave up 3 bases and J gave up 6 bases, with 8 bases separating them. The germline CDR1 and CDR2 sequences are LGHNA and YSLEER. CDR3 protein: CASSQSGDGYTF. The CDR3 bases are TGCGCCAGCAGCCAGTCAGGGGATGGCTACACCTTC.

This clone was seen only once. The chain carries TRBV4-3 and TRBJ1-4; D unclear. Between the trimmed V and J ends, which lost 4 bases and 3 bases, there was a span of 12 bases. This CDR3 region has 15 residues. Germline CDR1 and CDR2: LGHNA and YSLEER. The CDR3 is CASSRRHSSNEKLFF. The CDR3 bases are TGCGCCAGCAGCCGTAGACACAGTTCTAATGAAAAACTGTTTTTT.

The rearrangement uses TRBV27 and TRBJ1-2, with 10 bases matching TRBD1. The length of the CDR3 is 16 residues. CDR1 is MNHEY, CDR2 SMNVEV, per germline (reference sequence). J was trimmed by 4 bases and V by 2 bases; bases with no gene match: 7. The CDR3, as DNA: TGTGCCAGCAGTTTAACCCCGGGACAGGGGTTCTATGGCTACACCTTC. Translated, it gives CASSLTPGQGFYGYTF.

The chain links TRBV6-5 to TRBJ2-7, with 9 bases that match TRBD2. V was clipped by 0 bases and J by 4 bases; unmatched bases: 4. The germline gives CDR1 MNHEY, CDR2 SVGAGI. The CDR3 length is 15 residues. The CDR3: CASSYSGLAQYEQYF. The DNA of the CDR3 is TGTGCCAGCAGTTACTCGGGACTAGCACAGTACGAGCAGTACTTC.

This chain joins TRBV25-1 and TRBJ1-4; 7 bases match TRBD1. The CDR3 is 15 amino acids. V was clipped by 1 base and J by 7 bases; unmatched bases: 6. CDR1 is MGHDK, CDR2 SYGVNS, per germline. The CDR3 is CASSEWGQKGEKLFF. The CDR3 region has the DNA TGTGCCAGCAGTGAATGGGGACAGAAGGGTGAAAAACTGTTTTTT.

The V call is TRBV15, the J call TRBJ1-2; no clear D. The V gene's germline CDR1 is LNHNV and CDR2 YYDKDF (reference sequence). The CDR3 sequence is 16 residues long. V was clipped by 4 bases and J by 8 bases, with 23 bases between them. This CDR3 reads CATSNTRAGWLGGYTF. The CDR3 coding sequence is TGTGCCACCAGCAACACGAGGGCCGGGTGGTTGGGCGGCTACACCTTC. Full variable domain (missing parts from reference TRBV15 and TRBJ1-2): DAMVIQNPRYQVTQFGKPVTLSCSQTLNHNVMYWYQQKSSQAPKLLFHYYDKDFNNEADTPDNFQSRRPNTSFCFLDIRSPGLGDTAMYLCATSNTRAGWLGGYTFGSGTRLTVV.

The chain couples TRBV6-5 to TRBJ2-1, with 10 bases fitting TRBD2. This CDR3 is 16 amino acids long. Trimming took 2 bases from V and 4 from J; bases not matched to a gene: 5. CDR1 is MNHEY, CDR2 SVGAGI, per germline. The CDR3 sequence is CASSYGSGGGYNEQFF. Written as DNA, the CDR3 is TGTGCCAGCAGTTACGGCAGCGGGGGGGGTTACAATGAGCAGTTCTTC.

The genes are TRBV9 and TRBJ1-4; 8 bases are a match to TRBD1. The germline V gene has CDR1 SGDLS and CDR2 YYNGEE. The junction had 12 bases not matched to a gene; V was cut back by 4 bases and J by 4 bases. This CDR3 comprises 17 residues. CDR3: CASSKGYRGVLNEKLFF. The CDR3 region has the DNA TGTGCCAGCAGCAAAGGTTACAGGGGGGTGCTTAATGAAAAACTGTTTTTT.

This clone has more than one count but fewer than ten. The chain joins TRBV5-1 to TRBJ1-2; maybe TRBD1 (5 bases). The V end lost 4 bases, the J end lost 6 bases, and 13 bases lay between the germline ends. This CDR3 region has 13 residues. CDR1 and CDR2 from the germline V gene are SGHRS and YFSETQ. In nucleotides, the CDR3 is TGCGCCAGCAGCCCCCGTGGGGGGGATGGCTACACCTTC. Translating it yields CASSPRGGDGYTF.

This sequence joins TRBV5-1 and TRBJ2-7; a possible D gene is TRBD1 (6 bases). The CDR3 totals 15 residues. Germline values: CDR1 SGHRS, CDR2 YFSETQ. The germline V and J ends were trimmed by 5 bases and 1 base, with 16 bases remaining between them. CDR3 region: CASSSNRASSYEQYF. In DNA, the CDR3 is TGCGCCAGCAGTTCGAACAGGGCCAGTTCCTACGAGCAGTACTTC.

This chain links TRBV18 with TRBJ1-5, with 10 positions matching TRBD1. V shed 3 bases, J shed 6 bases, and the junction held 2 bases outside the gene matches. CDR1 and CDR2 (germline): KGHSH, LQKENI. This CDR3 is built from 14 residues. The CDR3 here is CASSPGQGFQPQHF. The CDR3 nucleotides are TGTGCCAGCTCACCGGGACAGGGGTTTCAGCCCCAGCATTTT.

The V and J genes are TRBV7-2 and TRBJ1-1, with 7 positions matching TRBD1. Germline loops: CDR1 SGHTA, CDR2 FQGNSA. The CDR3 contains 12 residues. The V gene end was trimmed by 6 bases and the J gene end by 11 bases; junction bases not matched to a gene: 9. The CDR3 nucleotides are TGTGCCAGCAGACACCGAACAGGGGTGGCTTTCTTT. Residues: CASRHRTGVAFF.

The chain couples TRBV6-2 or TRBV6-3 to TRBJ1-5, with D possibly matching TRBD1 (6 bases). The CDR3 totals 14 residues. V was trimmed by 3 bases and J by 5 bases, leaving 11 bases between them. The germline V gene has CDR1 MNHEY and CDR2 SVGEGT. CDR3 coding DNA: TGTGCCAGCAGTTATTACGCAGGGGATCAGCCCCAGCATTTT. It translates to CASSYYAGDQPQHF.